In its sample, the clone carrying this T cell receptor beta chain was seen many times. The sample is drawn from a study of regulatory T cells in long-lasting Graves disease. HTBI primers from iRepertoire and Arm-PCR of CDR3 regions yielded the TCR beta libraries. In the original processing: Spanning all samples, the identified segments comprised some 60 TRBV and around 15 TRBJ. In TCRdb, the multiplex PCR reads were re-called with MiXCR into one record per CDR3 protein. What appears here as the V and J calls and clone size reflects TCRdb's work, not the paper's. The table lists some 400,000 distinct CDR3 sequences, 15% of them singletons. This sample's time point: newly diagnosed GD, antithyroid drugs for less than 3 months. Preparation of the TCR library used RNA extracted from PBMCs. V shed 6 bases, J shed 6 bases, and the junction held 11 bases outside the gene matches. The CDR3 loop spans 15 amino acids. The germline V gene has CDR1 DFQATT and CDR2 SNEGSKA (reference sequence).

The same data also contributed to another study, on T cells in Graves' hyperthyroidism and ophthalmopathy.

The V and J genes are TRBV20-1 and TRBJ2-7; 13 bases align to TRBD2. The TCR sequence derives from a woman under 40 with Graves disease. Sequences were derived from peripheral blood mononuclear cells (PBMCs), sampled at new diagnosis, from a patient treated with antithyroid drugs. In DNA, the CDR3 is TGCAGTGCCCCTCGGACTAGCGGGGGAGGACCCGAGCAGTACTTC. It yields the protein CSAPRTSGGGPEQYF.